What follows are 26 T cell receptor beta chains derived from one specimen sequenced in a study of blood T cell repertoires in COVID-19. The table came from immunoSEQ multiplex PCR; TCRdb's copy has only in-frame clones and leaves some out. The sample records around 300,000 clones, approximately 85% being singletons. Sequencing input: peripheral blood. Source of these receptors: a woman in her 70s with acute or convalescent COVID-19.

The J gene is TRBJ2-7, the V gene TRBV5-5, with 7 bases fitting TRBD1. The germline V gene encodes CDR1 SGHKS and CDR2 YYEKEE (reference sequence). The CDR3 extends over 15 amino acids. V lost 2 bases to trimming and J lost 1 base; unmatched junction nucleotides: 6. The CDR3 DNA reads TGTGCCAGCAGCTTAAGCCCGGACAGGTCCTACGAGCAGTACTTC. Amino acid sequence: CASSLSPDRSYEQYF.

The chain joins TRBV19 to TRBJ1-5; no clear D. Germline CDR1 and CDR2: LNHDA and SQIVND (reference sequence). The V end lost 5 bases, the J end lost 5 bases, and 10 bases lay between the germline ends. The length of the CDR3 is 13 residues. For the CDR3, the DNA is TGTGCCAGTAGTGAGAGGAGACATCAGCCCCAGCATTTT. Translating gives CASSERRHQPQHF.

The table lists this clone with a few counts. This sample also contains other DNA sequences that code for the same CDR3. The J gene is TRBJ1-1, the V gene TRBV5-5; tentative D call: TRBD1 (5 bases). CDR3 length: 13 residues. Germline V gene data show CDR1 as SGHKS and CDR2 as YYEKEE (reference sequence). V lost 1 base and J 5 bases, leaving 9 bases between the germline ends. CDR3 coding DNA: TGTGCCAGCAGCTTGACAGGCGGAACTGAAGCTTTCTTT. This translates into CASSLTGGTEAFF.

The gene calls are TRBV18 and TRBJ1-1; 11 nucleotides align to TRBD1. V lost 6 bases, J lost 0 bases, and 6 bases stayed unmatched. Looked up from germline, CDR1 is KGHSH and CDR2 is LQKENI. The CDR3 has 16 amino acids. CDR3 DNA: TGTGCCAGCTCGTACGGGACAGGGGGACTGAACACTGAAGCTTTCTTT. Amino acid sequence: CASSYGTGGLNTEAFF. The full variable domain, rest sourced from reference TRBV18 and TRBJ1-1, is NAGVMQNPRHLVRRRGQEARLRCSPMKGHSHVYWYRQLPEEGLKFMVYLQKENIIDESGMPKERFSAEFPKEGPSILRIQQVVRGDSAAYFCASSYGTGGLNTEAFFGQGTRLTVV.

Remarks on this clone: At the DNA level, this CDR3 is encoded by other sequences in the same sample as well. The chain combines TRBV12-3 or TRBV12-4 with TRBJ1-1, with D tentatively TRBD1 (6 bases). The CDR3 has 12 residues. The V and J ends lost 6 bases and 6 bases respectively, with 11 bases between them. The CDR3 coding sequence is TGTGCCAGCAGCCCGACAGGACCTGAAGCTTTCTTT. It specifies CASSPTGPEAFF.

The rearrangement links TRBV9 to TRBJ2-3; 10 bases are a match to TRBD2. Germline loops: CDR1 SGDLS, CDR2 YYNGEE. The CDR3 spans 17 residues. The trim removed 0 bases at V and 0 bases at J, leaving 4 bases unmatched. DNA for the CDR3: TGTGCCAGCAGCGTAGGCCTAGCGGGGGCCAGCACAGATACGCAGTATTTT. This sequence encodes CASSVGLAGASTDTQYF. Full variable domain (missing parts from reference TRBV9 and TRBJ2-3): DSGVTQTPKHLITATGQRVTLRCSPRSGDLSVYWYQQSLDQGLQFLIQYYNGEERAKGNILERFSAQQFPDLHSELNLSSLELGDSALYFCASSVGLAGASTDTQYFGPGTRLTVL.

CDR3 nucleotides: TGTGCCAGCAGCTCGCGGGGTACGACAGATACGCAGTATTTT. Its translation: CASSSRGTTDTQYF. The chain links TRBV11-3 to TRBJ2-3; tentative D call: TRBD2 (6 bases). This CDR3 comprises 14 residues. CDR1 SGHNT and CDR2 YENEEA come from the germline V gene. V gave up 4 bases and J gave up 3 bases, with 11 bases separating them.

A single count supports this clone. V and J are TRBV5-4 and TRBJ1-2; 11 bases agree with TRBD1. V lost 0 bases, J lost 4 bases, and 5 bases stayed unmatched. This CDR3 spans 16 amino acids. The V gene's germline CDR1 is SGHNT and CDR2 YYREEE (reference sequence). The CDR3 loop is CASSLGGQGASYGYTF. The CDR3 nucleotides read TGTGCCAGCAGCTTGGGTGGACAGGGGGCCTCCTATGGCTACACCTTC.

This sequence joins TRBV5-1 and TRBJ2-7; tentatively, D is TRBD2 (6 bases). V was shortened by 4 bases and J by 2 bases, with 13 bases between the two germline ends. CDR1 and CDR2 from the germline V gene are SGHRS and YFSETQ. The CDR3 sequence is 14 residues long. Here the CDR3 reads CASSPGLPPYEQYF. CDR3 nucleotides: TGCGCCAGCAGCCCCGGACTACCGCCCTACGAGCAGTACTTC. The whole variable domain, remainder taken from reference TRBV5-1 and TRBJ2-7, is KAGVTQTPRYLIKTRGQQVTLSCSPISGHRSVSWYQQTPGQGLQFLFEYFSETQRNKGNFPGRFSGRQFSNSRSEMNVSTLELGDSALYLCASSPGLPPYEQYFGPGTRLTVT.

The chain links TRBV27 to TRBJ2-6; TRBD1 is a possible D gene (6 bases). The germline V gene encodes CDR1 MNHEY and CDR2 SMNVEV (reference sequence). V was clipped by 2 bases and J by 0 bases, with 14 bases between them. The CDR3 consists of 18 residues. For the CDR3, the DNA is TGTGCCAGCAGTTTAAGGAGAGGGACACACTCTGGGGCCAACGTCCTGACTTTC. The encoded protein is CASSLRRGTHSGANVLTF.

The gene calls are TRBV19 and TRBJ1-1; no clear D gene. Germline V lookup: CDR1 LNHDA, CDR2 SQIVND (reference sequence). The CDR3 loop spans 13 amino acids. V was shortened by 7 bases and J by 2 bases, with 11 bases between the two germline ends. As DNA, the CDR3 is TGTGCCAGTAAGAACCTAGGTAACACTGAAGCTTTCTTT. Residues: CASKNLGNTEAFF.

CDR3 DNA sequence: TGTGCCAGTCGCCCAACCGGGACTGGGGCCTACGAGCAGTACTTC. Its protein is CASRPTGTGAYEQYF. V gene TRBV6-5 combines with J gene TRBJ2-7; a weak D match, TRBD2 (6 bases). There are 15 residues in the CDR3. CDR1 MNHEY and CDR2 SVGAGI come from the germline V gene. Trimming took 9 bases from V and 2 from J, leaving 20 bases between them.

This rearrangement joins TRBV5-4 to TRBJ2-3; tentatively, D is TRBD2 (6 bases). Germline-derived CDR1 and CDR2 are SGHNT and YYREEE (reference sequence). Trimming cost V 0 bases and J 2 bases, with 10 bases left between them. The CDR3 runs to 15 residues. CDR3 coding DNA: TGTGCCAGCAGCTTGGGGGGACTGAACACAGATACGCAGTATTTT. This codes for CASSLGGLNTDTQYF.

The CDR3 DNA reads as TGTGCCAGCATCCTAGGATTGGATGGACCCCTCCACTTT. The encoded protein is CASILGLDGPLHF. V gene TRBV6-1 combines with J gene TRBJ1-6; D remains ambiguous. The CDR3 is 13 residues long. Trimming pared 7 bases from V and 12 bases from J, leaving 16 bases between. Per the germline V gene, CDR1 is MNHNS and CDR2 is SASEGT.

This clone was seen once. The chain employs TRBV12-3 or TRBV12-4 and TRBJ1-2, with a tentative D call TRBD1 (6 bases). Deletions cut 4 bases from V and 4 bases from J, with 10 bases between. The CDR3 is 13 residues long. CDR3: CASSWTEGYGYTF. In DNA, the CDR3 is TGTGCCAGCAGTTGGACAGAAGGCTATGGCTACACCTTC.

The rearrangement joins TRBV5-1 to TRBJ1-1; D gene uncertain. Germline V gene sequence: CDR1 SGHRS, CDR2 YFSETQ. The CDR3 is 15 residues long. V shed 0 bases and J shed 0 bases, with 9 bases lying between them. This chain's CDR3 is CASSLEGRVNTEAFF. CDR3 coding DNA: TGCGCCAGCAGCTTGGAAGGGAGGGTGAACACTGAAGCTTTCTTT.

This rearrangement joins TRBV12-3 or TRBV12-4 to TRBJ1-4, with D uncertain. Trimming took 6 bases from V and 8 from J, leaving 10 bases between them. CDR3 length: 12 residues. The CDR3 sequence: CASRRGGEKLFF. The CDR3 bases are TGTGCCAGCAGGAGAGGAGGAGAAAAACTGTTTTTT.

The J gene is TRBJ2-2, the V gene TRBV10-3; 7 bases line up with TRBD1. Per the germline V gene, CDR1 is ENHRY and CDR2 is SYGVKD. The CDR3 totals 14 residues. V lost 2 bases to trimming and J lost 4 bases; unmatched junction nucleotides: 1. Here the CDR3 reads CAISEDRATGELFF. The CDR3 nucleotides read TGTGCCATCAGTGAGGACAGGGCCACCGGGGAGCTGTTTTTT.

This clone was seen only a few times. The chain links TRBV6-1 to TRBJ2-3; 8 bases are a match to TRBD2. V lost 2 bases to trimming and J lost 6 bases; unmatched junction nucleotides: 7. The CDR3 spans 15 residues. Looked up from germline, CDR1 is MNHNS and CDR2 is SASEGT. The CDR3 coding sequence is TGTGCCAGCAGTGAAACGGGGGGGCCAGGGGATACGCAGTATTTT. The encoded protein is CASSETGGPGDTQYF.

V gene TRBV9 combines with J gene TRBJ1-3; D uncertain. The CDR3 has 12 amino acids. The germline gives CDR1 SGDLS, CDR2 YYNGEE. The V and J ends lost 0 bases and 8 bases respectively, with 6 bases between them. In DNA form, the CDR3 reads TGTGCCAGCAGCGTAGGGGAGGACACCATATATTTT. Translating it yields CASSVGEDTIYF.

The chain recombines TRBV12-3 or TRBV12-4 with TRBJ2-5; TRBD1 aligns across 7 bases. V lost 7 bases, J lost 4 bases, and 3 bases stayed unmatched. CDR3 size: 12 residues. CDR3 sequence (DNA): TGTGCCAGCACGTCAGGGGGAGAGACCCAGTACTTC. It specifies CASTSGGETQYF.

V usage is TRBV15 and J usage is TRBJ1-2; 9 nucleotides match TRBD1. V lost 0 bases, J lost 8 bases, and 4 bases stayed unmatched. The CDR3 loop spans 14 amino acids. Germline CDR1 is LNHNV and CDR2 is YYDKDF (reference sequence). CDR3: CATSRERTGEGYTF. In DNA form, the CDR3 reads TGTGCCACCAGCAGAGAGCGGACAGGGGAGGGCTACACCTTC.

CDR3 loop: CASSLMASGNTIYF. Written as DNA, the CDR3 is TGTGCCAGCAGCTTAATGGCCTCTGGAAACACCATATATTTT. This chain uses TRBV7-3 with TRBJ1-3; D gene uncertain. Germline V gives CDR1 SGHTA, CDR2 FQGTGA. The CDR3 spans 14 residues. V was clipped by 1 base and J by 0 bases, with 4 bases between them.

The chain carries TRBV19 and TRBJ1-1, with 8 bases matching TRBD1. This CDR3 is built from 14 residues. Trimming cost V 5 bases and J 5 bases; bases outside gene matches: 7. Per the germline V gene, CDR1 is LNHDA and CDR2 is SQIVND (reference sequence). The CDR3 loop reads CASSATGVGTEAFF. CDR3 nucleotides: TGTGCCAGTAGTGCGACAGGGGTAGGGACTGAAGCTTTCTTT.

V usage is TRBV7-8 and J usage is TRBJ2-4; D perhaps matches TRBD2 (6 bases). This CDR3 is built from 17 residues. Germline V CDR1 and CDR2: SGHVS, FQNEAQ. Trimming left V 0 bases short and J 8 bases short, with 20 bases between. The CDR3 DNA is TGTGCCAGCAGCTTAGCCACACTAGGCGGGGAAAGATACATTCAGTACTTC. This sequence encodes CASSLATLGGERYIQYF.

The gene calls are TRBV5-1 and TRBJ1-2; TRBD1 might be the D (6 bases). Germline V CDR1 and CDR2: SGHRS, YFSETQ. Trimming stripped 10 bases from V and 4 bases from J, with 14 bases between. This CDR3 is 12 amino acids long. The CDR3 DNA follows: TGCGCCGTAGGCGAACAGGGCTATGGCTACACCTTC. It yields the protein CAVGEQGYGYTF.